This is a list of T cell receptor beta chains from one sample in a study of cytomegalovirus exposure and HLA in healthy donors. Sequenced by immunoSEQ multiplex PCR; TCRdb stores in-frame clones only, minus some. Of 85,000 to 130,000 clones in the sample, about 85% were seen once. Sequencing used PBMCs. These receptors were collected from a woman between 18 and 30 years old in good health and CMV-seropositive. Both conserved end residues are part of each CDR3. D genes are given only for firm matches. Where a row states a size, it is once, few, many or the class of an expanded clone; other rows omit it.

>TRBJ1-4|TRBV19|NA|NA
CASSVPGATNEKLFF
TGTGCCAGTAGTGTACCAGGTGCAACTAATGAAAAACTGTTTTTT
>TRBJ2-2|TRBV6-4|many|NA
CASSSGGGTGELFF
TGTGCCAGCAGCTCCGGGGGTGGCACCGGGGAGCTGTTTTTT
>TRBJ1-6|TRBV11-3|NA|NA
CASSLDPNSPLHF
TGTGCCAGCAGCTTAGATCCGAATTCACCCCTCCACTTT
>TRBJ1-1|TRBV2|once|NA
CATTFDSSTEAFF
TGTGCCACCACTTTCGACTCCAGCACTGAAGCTTTCTTT
>TRBJ1-2|TRBV2|NA|NA
CASIPGANYGYTF
TGTGCCAGCATACCAGGCGCTAACTATGGCTACACCTTC
>TRBJ2-1|TRBV5-6|NA|TRBD2
CASSWGTSGVGNEQFF
TGTGCCAGCAGCTGGGGGACTAGCGGGGTAGGGAATGAGCAGTTCTTC
>TRBJ1-6|TRBV19|NA|NA
CASSINSYYNSPLHF
TGTGCCAGTAGTATTAACTCCTACTATAATTCACCCCTCCACTTT
>TRBJ2-3|TRBV4-1|NA|TRBD2
CASSQVTSGGARDTQYF
TGCGCCAGCAGCCAGGTTACTAGCGGGGGGGCGAGGGATACGCAGTATTTT
>TRBJ1-2|TRBV9|NA|TRBD1
CASSAWTGMGYTF
TGTGCCAGCAGCGCCTGGACAGGGATGGGCTACACCTTC
>TRBJ1-6|TRBV6-6|NA|NA
CASSRVMGDNSPLHF
TGTGCCAGCAGCCGGGTGATGGGAGATAATTCACCCCTCCACTTT
>TRBJ1-5|TRBV5-6|NA|TRBD1
CASSLEGGKGNQPQHF
TGTGCCAGCAGCTTGGAAGGGGGCAAGGGGAATCAGCCCCAGCATTTT
>TRBJ2-2|TRBV2|NA|NA
CASSERRNTGELFF
TGTGCCAGCAGTGAACGCAGAAACACCGGGGAGCTGTTTTTT
>TRBJ2-3|TRBV15|NA|TRBD2
CATAGGGTDTQYF
TGTGCCACCGCGGGGGGCGGCACAGATACGCAGTATTTT
>TRBJ2-1|TRBV7-9|NA|TRBD1
CASSLMAGGYNEQFF
TGTGCCAGCAGCTTAATGGCAGGGGGCTACAATGAGCAGTTCTTC
>TRBJ2-2|TRBV11-2|NA|NA
CASSPRRTYTGELFF
TGTGCCAGCAGCCCAAGGAGGACTTACACCGGGGAGCTGTTTTTT
>TRBJ1-3|TRBV7-9|NA|NA
CASSLDGRTTIYF
TGTGCCAGCAGCTTAGATGGCCGAACCACCATATATTTT
>TRBJ1-2|TRBV5-1|NA|TRBD1
CASSLGAQGGNGYTF
TGCGCCAGCAGCTTGGGGGCGCAGGGGGGCAATGGCTACACCTTC
>TRBJ1-6|TRBV11-2|NA|NA
CASSLDPPRPSSYNSPLHF
TGTGCCAGCAGCTTAGATCCTCCCAGGCCGAGCTCCTATAATTCACCCCTCCACTTT
>TRBJ1-1|TRBV7-9|NA|NA
CASSPMGGNTEAFF
TGTGCCAGCAGCCCAATGGGAGGGAACACTGAAGCTTTCTTT
>TRBJ1-4|TRBV5-4|once|TRBD1
CASSISGTEGEKLFF
TGTGCCAGCAGCATCTCCGGGACAGAGGGTGAAAAACTGTTTTTT
>TRBJ2-5|TRBV2|NA|NA
CASSGQGKETQYF
TGTGCCAGCAGCGGTCAGGGAAAAGAGACCCAGTACTTC
>TRBJ2-2|TRBV28|NA|NA
CASSLKWESGELFF
TGTGCCAGCAGTCTAAAGTGGGAGTCCGGGGAGCTGTTTTTT
>TRBJ2-7|TRBV7-9|NA|TRBD1
CASSLGPRGNEQYF
TGTGCCAGCAGCTTAGGCCCCAGGGGGAACGAGCAGTACTTC
>TRBJ2-6|TRBV18|NA|NA
CASSPFSGLSSGANVLTF
TGTGCCAGCTCACCATTTAGTGGACTTAGCTCTGGGGCCAACGTCCTGACTTTC
>TRBJ2-7|TRBV11-2|NA|TRBD2
CASSRSGSYEQYF
TGTGCCAGCAGCCGTAGCGGGTCCTACGAGCAGTACTTC
>TRBJ1-6|TRBV5-4|NA|NA
CASSLEGVIGSPLHF
TGTGCCAGCAGCCTCGAAGGGGTGATAGGTTCACCCCTCCACTTT
>TRBJ1-1|TRBV5-6|NA|TRBD1
CASSLGQGGAFF
TGTGCCAGCAGCTTGGGACAGGGGGGGGCTTTCTTT
>TRBJ2-7|TRBV15|NA|NA
CATSREGGYEQYF
TGTGCCACCAGCAGAGAGGGGGGTTACGAGCAGTACTTC
>TRBJ2-1|TRBV7-2|once|TRBD2
CASSSTRTSGSYNEQFF
TGTGCCAGCAGCTCGACCAGGACTAGCGGCTCCTACAATGAGCAGTTCTTC
>TRBJ2-1|TRBV7-2|NA|TRBD1
CASSRTGGRDEQFF
TGTGCCAGCAGCCGGACAGGGGGCCGCGATGAGCAGTTCTTC